This T cell receptor (beta chain) is drawn from a study of blood T cell repertoires in COVID-19. Study information: Sites in the United States, Italy and Spain provided acute and convalescent COVID-19 samples. PBMCs, B-cell-depleted T cells, or T cells provided the cDNA or gDNA that made up the material.

Germline CDR1 reads SEHNR; CDR2 reads FQNEAQ (reference sequence). The V gene lost 1 base and the J gene lost 4 bases, with 13 bases spanning the gap. This CDR3 comprises 15 residues. Original processing notes: Quantification of nucleated cells was approximated via reference gene primer amplification. Sequenced by immunoSEQ multiplex PCR; TCRdb stores in-frame clones only, minus some. Clone size and the V and J calls come from that table; the DNA yielded D and trimming. The table lists approximately 85,000 clones, approximately 89% of them singletons, with around 2.1% in the top ten. Sequencing used peripheral blood. V gene TRBV7-9 combines with J gene TRBJ2-5; D perhaps matches TRBD1 (6 bases). This TCR was recovered from a man over 45 with acute or convalescent COVID-19. This CDR3 is CASSLVRQGRETQYF. DNA of the CDR3: TGTGCCAGCAGCTTAGTGCGCCAGGGGAGAGAGACCCAGTACTTC.